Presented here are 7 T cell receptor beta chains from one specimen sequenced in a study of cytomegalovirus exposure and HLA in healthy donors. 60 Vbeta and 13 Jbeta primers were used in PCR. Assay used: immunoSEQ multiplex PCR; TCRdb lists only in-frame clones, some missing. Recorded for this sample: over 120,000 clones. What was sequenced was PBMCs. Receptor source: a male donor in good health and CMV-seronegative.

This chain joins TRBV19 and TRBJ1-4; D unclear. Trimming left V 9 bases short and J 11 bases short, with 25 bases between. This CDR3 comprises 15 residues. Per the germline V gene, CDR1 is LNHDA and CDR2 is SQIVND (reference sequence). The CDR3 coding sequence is TGTGCCAGCAGCGCCACGGTGGTTGTACGGCGGAAACTGTTTTTT. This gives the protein CASSATVVVRRKLFF.

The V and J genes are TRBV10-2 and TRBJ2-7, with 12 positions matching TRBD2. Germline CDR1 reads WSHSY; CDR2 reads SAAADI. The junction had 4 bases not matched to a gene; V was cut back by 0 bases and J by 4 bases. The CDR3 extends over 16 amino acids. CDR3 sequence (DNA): TGCGCCAGCAGTGAGTCCCGGACTAGCGGGGTGTACGAGCAGTACTTC. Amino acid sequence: CASSESRTSGVYEQYF.

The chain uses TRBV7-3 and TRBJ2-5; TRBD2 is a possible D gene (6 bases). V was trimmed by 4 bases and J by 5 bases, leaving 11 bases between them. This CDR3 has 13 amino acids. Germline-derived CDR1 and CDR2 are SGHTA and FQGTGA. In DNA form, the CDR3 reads TGTGCCAGCAGCTCGGGAGTCATGGAGACCCAGTACTTC. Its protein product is CASSSGVMETQYF.

The chain's CDR3 is CASSLTSGRYEQYF. DNA for the CDR3: TGCGCCAGCAGCTTGACTAGCGGGAGATACGAGCAGTACTTC. The genes are TRBV5-1 and TRBJ2-7; 11 bases align to TRBD2. With 1 base clipped from V and 4 bases from J, the junction kept 1 base outside the gene matches. The CDR3 has 14 residues. From germline, CDR1 is SGHRS and CDR2 YFSETQ.

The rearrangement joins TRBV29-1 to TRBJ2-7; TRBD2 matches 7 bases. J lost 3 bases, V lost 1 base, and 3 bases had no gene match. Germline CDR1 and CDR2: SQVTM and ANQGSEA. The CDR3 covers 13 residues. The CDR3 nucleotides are TGCAGCGTTGAAGGGGGGGGTTTCTACGAGCAGTACTTC. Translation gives CSVEGGGFYEQYF.

CDR3: CASSPPGTQWPQHF. In DNA form, the CDR3 reads TGTGCCAGCAGCCCCCCAGGGACTCAATGGCCCCAGCATTTT. The V call is TRBV28, the J call TRBJ1-5, with a possible D match to TRBD1 (5 bases). CDR1 MDHEN and CDR2 SYDVKM come from the germline V gene. Trimming removed 6 bases at V and 9 bases at J, with 18 bases between. CDR3 length: 14 amino acids.

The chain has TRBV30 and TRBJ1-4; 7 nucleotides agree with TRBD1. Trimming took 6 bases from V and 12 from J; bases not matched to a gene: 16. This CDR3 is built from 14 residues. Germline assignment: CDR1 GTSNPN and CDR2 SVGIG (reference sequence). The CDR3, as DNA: TGTGCCTGCGCCCCCCCGACAGGGAGAAGTCAACTGTTTTTT. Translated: CACAPPTGRSQLFF.